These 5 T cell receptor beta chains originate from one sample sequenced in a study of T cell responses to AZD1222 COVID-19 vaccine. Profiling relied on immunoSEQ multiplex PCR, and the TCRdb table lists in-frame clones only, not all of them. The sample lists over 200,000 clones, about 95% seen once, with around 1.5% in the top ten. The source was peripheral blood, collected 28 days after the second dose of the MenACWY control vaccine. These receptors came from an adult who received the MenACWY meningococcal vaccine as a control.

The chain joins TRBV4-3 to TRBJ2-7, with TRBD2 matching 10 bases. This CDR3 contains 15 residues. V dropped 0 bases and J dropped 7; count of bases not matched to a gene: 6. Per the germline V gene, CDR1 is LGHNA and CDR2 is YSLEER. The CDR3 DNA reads TGCGCCAGCAGCCAAGATTCTAGCGGGGGCCGGGAGCAGTACTTC. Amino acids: CASSQDSSGGREQYF.

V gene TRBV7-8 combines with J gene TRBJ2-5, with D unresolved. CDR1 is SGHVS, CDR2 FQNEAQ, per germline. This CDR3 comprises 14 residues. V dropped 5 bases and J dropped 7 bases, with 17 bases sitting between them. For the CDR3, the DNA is TGTGCCAGCAGCCCATCCCGACCAGGTGGGACCCAGTACTTC. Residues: CASSPSRPGGTQYF.

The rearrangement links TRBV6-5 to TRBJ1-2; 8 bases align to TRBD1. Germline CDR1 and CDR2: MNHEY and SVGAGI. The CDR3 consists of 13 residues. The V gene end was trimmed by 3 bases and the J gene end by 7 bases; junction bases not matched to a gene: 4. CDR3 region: CASSYGTGGGYTF. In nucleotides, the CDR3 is TGTGCCAGCAGTTATGGGACAGGAGGTGGCTACACCTTC.

The CDR3 coding sequence is TGTGCCAGCGGAGGGGGGGCCGGTTACGAGCAGTACTTC. It codes for CASGGGAGYEQYF. The chain is built from TRBV28 and TRBJ2-7; TRBD2 might be the D (7 bases). CDR3 size: 13 residues. CDR1 and CDR2 from the germline V gene are MDHEN and SYDVKM. V lost 8 bases and J lost 4, with 15 bases in between. The variable domain in full, completed from reference TRBV28 and TRBJ2-7, reads DVKVTQSSRYLVKRTGEKVFLECVQDMDHENMFWYRQDPGLGLRLIYFSYDVKMKEKGDIPEGYSVSREKKERFSLILESASTNQTSMYLCASGGGAGYEQYFGPGTRLTVT.

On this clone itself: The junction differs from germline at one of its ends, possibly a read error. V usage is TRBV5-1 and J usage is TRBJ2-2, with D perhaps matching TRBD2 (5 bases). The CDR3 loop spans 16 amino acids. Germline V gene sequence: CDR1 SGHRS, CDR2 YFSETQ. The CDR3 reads CASSLVAGTNTGELFF. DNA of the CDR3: TGCGCCAGCAGTTTGGTCGCGGGTACGAACACCGGGGAGCTGTTTTTT.